This TCR beta chain appears in the sequencing data of a study of OX40 agonist ivuxolimab in advanced cancers. Using immunoSEQ multiplex PCR, the repertoire was profiled, and TCRdb retains in-frame clones only, with some absent. This table has about 52,000 clones, around 94% appearing once. The CDR3 has 12 amino acids. The V and J ends lost 4 bases and 2 bases respectively, with 5 bases between them. CDR1 is SGHRS and CDR2 is YFSETQ in the germline V gene. The sequencing here drew on CD4+ or CD8+ T cells sorted from blood, taken in a trial of the OX40 agonist ivuxolimab. The clonotype originates from an adult with an advanced solid tumor such as melanoma, head and neck, liver or kidney cancer. V is TRBV5-1 and J is TRBJ2-3; D gene ambiguous. CDR3: CASSPTTDTQYF. The CDR3 nucleotides read TGCGCCAGCAGCCCGACCACAGATACGCAGTATTTT.